Described below is a single T cell receptor beta chain sequence and its context. This clone appeared once. Its antigen remains unidentified. No qualities accompany the bases; no much larger clone lies one base away. This sample was included in a study of cytomegalovirus exposure and HLA in healthy donors listed by TCRdb under 2017. Regarding the complete study: An earlier analysis of 587 of the donors reported roughly 300 Gb of sequence data and 100 million to 140 million unique TCR beta sequences from 150 million to 200 million T cells. Donor age, sex, ethnicity and CMV serostatus were compiled together with the repertoire data. A later analysis re-examined previously published TCR beta repertoires from more than 550 donors and added high-resolution HLA genotyping to investigate patterns of TCR occurrence. HLA typing included class I and class II loci at four-digit resolution. Using immunosequencing, the study profiled T cell repertoires from 500 to 800 subjects and related those repertoires to cytomegalovirus serostatus. In an earlier analysis of around 540 of the donors, high-throughput TCR beta sequencing was used to judge whether each TCR beta V gene segment behaved as functional or pseudogenic. Genome-wide SNP genotypes for about three fifths of the roughly 670 donors were used in a later genetic analysis, which treated that subset as a discovery cohort. Along with the 666-subject first cohort, a separate validation cohort of more than 90 different subjects was used. The genetic ancestry cluster associated with self-reported Caucasian donors included around four fifths of the 300 to 400 genotyped donors. The number of typed donors differed by locus: about 629-640 for A, B, C, DRB1 and DQB1; approximately 540 for DQA1; around 580 for DPA1; and approximately 450 for DPB1. Rather than drawing on any new phenotypic data, the later analysis identified candidate immune exposures from TCR beta sequences and the way those sequences occurred across donors. On average, approximately 250,000 unique TCR beta nucleotide sequences were sequenced per donor among a few hundred genotyped donors of the cohort, with 15% to 20% of those sequences being non-productive. Four or five DR-DQ haplotypes were handled as single units for association and clustering because linkage in the cohort was strong. Every discovery cohort repertoire had been produced on one sequencing platform. To predict cytomegalovirus infection status, the study brought together high-throughput TCR immunosequencing, statistical association of individual TCRs with disease status, and machine learning. An early release that covered more than 550 HLA-typed donors contained about 300 gigabases of sequencing data and about 84 million unique TCR sequences. The study was designed to test whether signatures of past pathogen exposure could be identified by cataloging public T cell receptors.

The cohort consisted of approximately 690 healthy bone marrow donors. At the time of sampling, all cohort members were nominally healthy, though unrecorded immune exposures were likely present. The donor tested CMV seropositive, placing the donor among the approximately 290 seropositive members of the cohort. Every donor gave a peripheral blood sample, and the peripheral blood mononuclear cells from that sample were used for TCR beta sequencing. Genomic DNA was extracted from the blood cell samples with the Qiagen DNeasy Blood Extraction Kit. Including the terminal cysteine and phenylalanine, the CDR3 comprises 13 residues. Just the 39-base CDR3 DNA is kept, in frame starting at base 1. The germline V gene encodes CDR1 SEHNR and CDR2 FQNEAQ (reference sequence). Deletion took 3 bases off V and 8 bases off J, with a span of 11 bases between the germline ends. The method was the immunoSEQ multiplex PCR assay. For the multiplex PCR, a mixture combining 60 forward primers for TCR Vbeta segments and 13 reverse primers for TCR Jbeta segments was used. The CDR3 region of rearranged TCR beta genes was amplified from genomic DNA by a multiplex PCR assay. The amplified TCR beta libraries were sequenced on the Illumina HiSeq System as 87-base-pair reads. As for how the authors treated the data: A later analysis counted about 80 million unique TCR beta chains across the 500 to 850 repertoires, and roughly 9.9 million of these chains were shared by at least two donors. Raw reads were error-corrected and collapsed into unique sequences by a nearest-neighbor algorithm in which closely related sequences were merged to remove PCR and sequencing errors. Alignment of CDR3 sequences to IMGT reference sequences was used to assign V, D and J gene segments. For a sequence to be retained, a match of at least six nucleotides was required to both a V gene segment and a J gene segment. Rearrangements were classified as productive when the CDR3 lacked stop codons and remained in frame with V and J, and all other rearrangements were classified as non-productive. Following IMGT convention, CDR3 was defined as the stretch from the second conserved V-encoded cysteine to the conserved J-encoded phenylalanine. The earlier analysis of about 640 of the donors excluded any sequence lacking an unambiguous match to a single V gene segment. In an earlier analysis of approximately 500 of the donors, a V segment was called functional when productive rearrangements were above 56.7%, and segregating when the standard deviation between donors exceeded 5%. A statistical classification framework was built for diagnosing cytomegalovirus status from the catalog of TCR beta chain sequences. V and J gene assignment, in a later analysis, came from comparing TCR nucleotide sequences with IMGT/GENE-DB human TR gene sequences. The TCRdist pipeline was used in a later analysis to assign CDR3 sequences and most-parsimonious VDJ recombination scenarios. In a later analysis, each TCR beta chain was defined by its CDR3 amino acid sequence together with its V-gene family, and reads without a unique V-gene family were excluded. In a later analysis, fewer than 600 highly shared, low-generation-probability nucleotide sequences were removed to address suspected cross-contamination and a sequencing artifact. For each public chain, a later analysis derived a clonal expansion index from normalized ranks of inferred template counts within each repertoire. In a later analysis, generation probabilities were computed using a VDJ recombination model fitted to out-of-frame rearrangements, and the results were checked against IGoR. In a later analysis, TCR-TCR, TCR-HLA and TCR-CMV co-occurrence was scored with hypergeometric tests, and a repertoire-size bias correction was applied to TCR pairs. A later analysis estimated false discovery rates by permuting HLA or CMV assignments 20 times. In a later analysis, co-occurring TCRs were grouped with DBSCAN, and TCRdist sequence similarity was added when clustering was performed within HLA-allele-positive subsets. For co-occurrence clustering, repertoires with fewer than 30,000 or more than 120,000 public chains were excluded, along with roughly 5 repertoires with anomalous nucleotide sharing. The clones in this table, taken by TCRdb from immuneACCESS, are in-frame only. Not every clone is retained; where verified, under half of the shortfall comes from an unresolved V gene, and the cause of the rest is unknown. That table furnishes V, J and clone size, whereas the DNA furnished D and trimming. A total of 250,000 or so clones appear in this sample, 75% to 85% of them only once. The ten top clones hold 8% of the sample.

Study-level results and caveats: The authors suggested that the approach could potentially be generalized to other disease states and immunological phenotypes. A further reported finding was that TCR beta sequences accurately predicted the HLA-A and HLA-B alleles for most subjects in the first cohort. Because HLA typing was unavailable for some donors at each locus, only the typed subset was used in association tests. A later genetic analysis associated a missense DCLRE1C variant with V-gene and J-gene trimming of TCR beta chains, and an independent cohort replicated the association. Because counts were too low, roughly 18 rarely observed V segments, including chromosome 9 orphons, were left out of the earlier analysis of a few hundred of the donors. A later analysis reported that several top co-occurrence clusters appeared linked to parvovirus B19, influenza, CMV and Epstein-Barr virus. A few of the identified cytomegalovirus-associated TCR beta chains were confirmed in vitro to be specific for cytomegalovirus antigens. The classifier was reported to diagnose cytomegalovirus status with high specificity and sensitivity in both the original cohort and the validation cohort. Some IMGT-functional V segments, including TRBV6-2 and TRBV6-3, could not be told apart with the 87-base-pair reads, so those segments were excluded. Compared with equally common non-associated chains, HLA-associated TCR beta chains in a later analysis were more clonally expanded and had lower generation probabilities. According to a later analysis, TCR association rates differed among HLA loci, with DRB1 alleles showing the most associated TCRs and HLA-C alleles showing the fewest. Assigning TCR associations to individual alleles was difficult when HLA alleles, especially DR and DQ, strongly co-occurred. Presence/absence analyses assumed roughly uniform sequencing depth across donors, an assumption that may not hold. While some public TCRs were present in many individuals, most TCR sequences turned up only very rarely across donors. The sequencing pipeline was judged likely to have produced a cluster of highly shared sequence variants as a technical artifact. The cohort was sequenced for TCR beta chains only, and without alpha or paired-chain data the features that could be detected were limited. Compared with the 666-donor mean, donors in an Asian-associated ancestry cluster had fewer N-insertions in productive TCRs, according to a later genetic analysis. Immune exposure information for the cohort was limited to CMV serostatus. Correlated functional status among segregating V segments might be attributable to linkage disequilibrium, but an unknown experimental factor could not be ruled out. In the study, around 150 TCR beta chains were listed as associated with cytomegalovirus. In a later analysis, most CMV-associated TCR beta chains were found to appear HLA-restricted, with HLA associations seemingly driven largely by CMV exposure. At a false discovery rate of 0.05, a later analysis linked around 17,000 TCR beta sequences to specific HLA alleles. Broadly in line with IMGT annotations, most TCR beta V segments showed up in productive rearrangements about 90% or about 30% of the time in an earlier analysis of 450 to 600 of the donors.

Source material: PBMCs. This receptor was taken from a woman aged 60-75 years in good health and CMV-seropositive. Rearrangement joined TRBV7-9 to TRBJ2-1, with the D gene not clear enough to name. Here is the DNA: TGTGCCAGCAGCTTTCCCAACGAGGATGAGCAGTTCTTC. It specifies CASSFPNEDEQFF.